This T cell receptor beta chain was recorded in a study of cytomegalovirus exposure and HLA in healthy donors. Everyone who donated was a healthy bone marrow donor. The PCR used 60 Vbeta and 13 Jbeta primers. The protocol was immunoSEQ multiplex PCR, while the TCRdb copy is restricted to in-frame clones and leaves out a portion. The sample holds 100,000 or so clones, roughly 80% seen once. The TCR sequence derives from a male donor in good health and CMV-seropositive. Material: PBMCs.

The CDR3 DNA reads as TGTGCCGGATACAGGGTTCCGGCGAACACCGGGGAGCTGTTTTTT. As protein: CAGYRVPANTGELFF. This rearrangement joins TRBV6-7 to TRBJ2-2, with a weak D call TRBD1 (6 bases). TRBV6-7 is treated as an ORF (open reading frame) with a function not yet certain. The CDR3 sequence is 15 residues long. V was clipped by 11 bases and J by 0 bases, with 16 bases between them.